The clone carrying this T cell receptor beta chain is a singleton in its sample. The data are from a study of cytomegalovirus exposure and HLA in healthy donors. The germline V gene encodes CDR1 LNHDA and CDR2 SQIVND (reference sequence). Trimming took off 0 bases at V and 4 bases at J, with 9 bases between the two ends. The CDR3 totals 14 residues. 13 Jbeta primers and 60 Vbeta primers were used for the PCR. Libraries were prepared by immunoSEQ multiplex PCR; TCRdb keeps only in-frame clonotypes and omits some of them. The table shows 190,000 or so clones, with 80% occurring only once. The chain recombines TRBV19 with TRBJ1-1, with D unclear. This receptor was obtained from a boy between 10 and 17 years old in good health and CMV-seronegative. Sequencing used PBMCs. CDR3 DNA: TGTGCCAGTAGTATAGAATCAGGTCCCACTGAAGCTTTCTTT. Encoded protein: CASSIESGPTEAFF.